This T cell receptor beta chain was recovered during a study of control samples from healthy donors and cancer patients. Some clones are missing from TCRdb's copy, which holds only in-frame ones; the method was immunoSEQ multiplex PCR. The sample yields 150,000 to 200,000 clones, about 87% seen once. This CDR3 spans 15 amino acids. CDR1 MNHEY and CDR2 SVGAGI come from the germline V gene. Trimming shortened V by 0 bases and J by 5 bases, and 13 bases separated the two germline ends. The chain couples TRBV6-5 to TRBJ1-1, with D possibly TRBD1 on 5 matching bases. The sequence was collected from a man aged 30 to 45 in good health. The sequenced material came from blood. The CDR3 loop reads CASSYSTAPETEAFF. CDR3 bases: TGTGCCAGCAGTTACTCGACAGCCCCGGAGACTGAAGCTTTCTTT.